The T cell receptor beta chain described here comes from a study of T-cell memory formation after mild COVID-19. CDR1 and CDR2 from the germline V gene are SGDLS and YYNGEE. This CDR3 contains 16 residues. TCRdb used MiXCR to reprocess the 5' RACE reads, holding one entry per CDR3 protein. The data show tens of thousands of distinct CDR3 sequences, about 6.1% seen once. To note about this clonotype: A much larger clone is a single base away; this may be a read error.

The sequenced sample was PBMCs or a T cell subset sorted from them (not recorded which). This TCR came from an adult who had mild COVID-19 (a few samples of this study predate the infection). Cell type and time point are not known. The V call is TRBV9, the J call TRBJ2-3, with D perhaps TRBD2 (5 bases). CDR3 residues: CASGVGPDYDTDTQYF. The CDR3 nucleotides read TGTGCCAGCGGCGTAGGTCCTGACTACGACACAGATACGCAGTATTTT.